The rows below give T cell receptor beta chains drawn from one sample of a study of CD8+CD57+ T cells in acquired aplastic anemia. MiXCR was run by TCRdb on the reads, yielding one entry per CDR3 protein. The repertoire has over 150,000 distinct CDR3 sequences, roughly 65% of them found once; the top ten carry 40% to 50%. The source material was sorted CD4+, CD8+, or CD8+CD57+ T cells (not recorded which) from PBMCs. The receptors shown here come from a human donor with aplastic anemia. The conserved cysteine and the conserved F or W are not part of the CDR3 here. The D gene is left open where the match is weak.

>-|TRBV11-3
ASSQATRDEQY
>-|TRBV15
AAAWGESSYNEQF
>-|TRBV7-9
ASSLDRGSEKLF
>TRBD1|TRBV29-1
SIEGQNYEQY
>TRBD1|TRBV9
ASSPDGDRGRETQY
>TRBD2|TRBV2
ARGTSGTYNEQF
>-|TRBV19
ASSGDSRYSNQPQH
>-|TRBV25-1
ASSDWSSGNTIY
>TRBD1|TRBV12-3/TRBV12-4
ASGQGPDEQF
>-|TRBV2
ASSESSSSNQPQH
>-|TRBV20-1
SARAGNNNEQY
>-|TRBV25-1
ASSEHMASVGAPLH
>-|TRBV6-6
ASSPNSGTYEQY
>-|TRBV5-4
ASSTQGADTQY
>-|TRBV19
ASSTAGFTEAF
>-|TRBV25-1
ASSESVAGTNYEQY
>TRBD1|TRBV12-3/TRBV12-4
ASSSRGGRDYGYT
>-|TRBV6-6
ASSYPGGYEQY
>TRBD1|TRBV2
ASEDRGYPFQY
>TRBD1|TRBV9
ASSGLQGASTEAF
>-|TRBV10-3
AISEGRVYNEQF
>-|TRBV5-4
ASSSRLTETQY
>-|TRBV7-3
ASSLRASGELF
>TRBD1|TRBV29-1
SVGDRLNFRGHTEAF
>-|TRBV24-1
ATSGPTGNEQF
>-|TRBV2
ASSTADSSYSEQF
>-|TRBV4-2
ASGQDIASEQF
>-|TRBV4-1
ASSQDVGGSTEAF
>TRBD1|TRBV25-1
ASSGGNRGGYEQY
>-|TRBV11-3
ASSLGQMGAAQY
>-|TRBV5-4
ASSFYGGATEAF
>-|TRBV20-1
SARDDSRNQPQH
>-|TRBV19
ASSMWGGGNQPQH
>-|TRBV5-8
ASSLGNEKLF
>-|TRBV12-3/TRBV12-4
ASSTRALNTGELF
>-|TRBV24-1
ATSPGQLQETQY
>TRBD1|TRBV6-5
ASRPGQGGYEQY
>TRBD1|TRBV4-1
ASSPYRGNTEAF
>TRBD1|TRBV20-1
SARLAGDRGLYGGYT
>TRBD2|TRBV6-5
ASRRESSGGYAYEQY
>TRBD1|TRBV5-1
ASSSGQTTREQY
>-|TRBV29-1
SVEGRTNTGELF
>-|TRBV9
ASSPREGSPLH
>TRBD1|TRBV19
ASHTLGQGTTGELF
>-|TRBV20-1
SARDSNSGANVLT
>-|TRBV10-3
AIEGDGYGYT
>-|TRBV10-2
ASSENTGKVGYEQY
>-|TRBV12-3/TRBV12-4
ASSLGDNSPLH
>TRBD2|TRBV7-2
ASSFAGVHSYEQY
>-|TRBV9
ASSDRGPDFLSPTQY
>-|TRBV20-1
SASTSLDTQY
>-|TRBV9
ASSVGPGETQY
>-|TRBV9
ASSVVGGASDEQF
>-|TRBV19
ASSMTGTPYEQY